A selection of T cell receptor beta chains follows, all from one sample in a study of CD8+CD57+ T cells in acquired aplastic anemia. TCRdb independently ran MiXCR on the reads; one entry per CDR3 protein. The sample carries about 190,000 distinct CDR3 sequences, over 60% recorded once. The sample was sorted CD4+, CD8+, or CD8+CD57+ T cells (not recorded which) from PBMCs. The receptor set was obtained from a human donor with severe aplastic anemia or a healthy control (not recorded which). Each CDR3 is given with its conserved first and last residue. The D gene is left open where the match is weak. Size is stated for part of the rows, as once, few or many counts, or as a class when the clone is expanded.

j_call d_call clone_size v_call cdr3_nt cdr3_aa
TRBJ2-3 . many TRBV10-3 TGTGCCATCGCCAGCGAGGACAGCACAGATACGCAGTATTTT CAIASEDSTDTQYF
TRBJ1-2 TRBD1 few TRBV29-1 TGCAGCGTTGCACAGGGGGTTCCCCCCACCTTC CSVAQGVPPTF
TRBJ2-3 . few TRBV7-7 TGTGCTAGCAGCTTTAGCGGCACAGATACGCAGTATTTT CASSFSGTDTQYF
TRBJ2-7 . . TRBV29-1 TGCAGCTCCGGTGGGCACTTTCTCTACGAGCAGTACTTC CSSGGHFLYEQYF
TRBJ1-5 . . TRBV24-1 TGTGCCACCAGTGTGGGCCATCAGCCCCAGCATTTT CATSVGHQPQHF
TRBJ2-7 . many TRBV6-5 TGTGCCAGCAGTTACGGGCAGGGGAGCACCTACGAGCAGTACTTC CASSYGQGSTYEQYF
TRBJ2-5 . few TRBV7-2 TGTGCCAGCAGCTTAGTCGAGGTGACCCAGTACTTC CASSLVEVTQYF
TRBJ2-5 . . TRBV2 TGTGCCAGCGAGCCCCAAGAGACCCAGTACTTC CASEPQETQYF
TRBJ1-1 . once TRBV9 TGTGCCAGCAGCCCTGGGGAACTGGGCACTGAAGCTTTCTTT CASSPGELGTEAFF
TRBJ1-5 . once TRBV19 TGTGCCAGTCAGGACAGACTTAATCAGCCCCAGCATTTT CASQDRLNQPQHF
TRBJ2-7 TRBD1 many TRBV11-2 TGTGCCAGCGGATTTCAGGGGGCGTCCTACGAGCAGTACTTC CASGFQGASYEQYF
TRBJ1-5 TRBD1 . TRBV12-3/TRBV12-4 TGTGCCAGCAGTCATCTCGACAGGGATCAGCCCCAGCATTTT CASSHLDRDQPQHF
TRBJ2-5 . many TRBV6-6 TGTGCCAGCAGTTACCCGGGGGTAGGAGAGACCCAGTACTTC CASSYPGVGETQYF
TRBJ2-7 . . TRBV6-1 TGTGCCAGCAGTTCGGACAGATTCGCCTACGAGCAGTACTTC CASSSDRFAYEQYF
TRBJ2-7 . few TRBV19 TGTGCCAGTAGTATAGAGGGTCCCCGTCGGCAGTACTTC CASSIEGPRRQYF
TRBJ1-6 TRBD1 . TRBV15 TGTGCCACCAGCAGATCCAAGACAGGGGAAGGAGATTCACCCCTCCACTTT CATSRSKTGEGDSPLHF
TRBJ2-1 . . TRBV29-1 TGCAGCGTCGAGGGGCTGGGCAATGAGCAGTTCTTC CSVEGLGNEQFF
TRBJ2-2 . . TRBV7-3 TGTGCCAGCAGCTTCCAGTTGTCCGGGGAGCTGTTTTTT CASSFQLSGELFF
TRBJ1-1 . . TRBV7-8 TGTGCCAGCAGCCGGATGGGTGACAGTCCGAACACTGAAGCTTTCTTT CASSRMGDSPNTEAFF
TRBJ2-2 . . TRBV9 TGTGCCAGCAGCGTAGTGTCTGGGGTAGTAGTAACCGGGGAGCTGTTTTTT CASSVVSGVVVTGELFF
TRBJ1-5 TRBD1 . TRBV7-2 TGTGCCAGCAGCTTGGGACAGGGGGAATCTCAGCCCCAGCATTTT CASSLGQGESQPQHF
TRBJ1-2 . . TRBV4-2 TGTGCCAGCAGCCAAGCGAGCTCTGGCTACACCTTC CASSQASSGYTF
TRBJ2-5 TRBD1 few TRBV2 TGTGCCACAGAGGGACAGGGGAGAGAGACCCAGTACTTC CATEGQGRETQYF
TRBJ1-6 . . TRBV12-3/TRBV12-4 TGTGCCAGCACCCAGACCGGTAATTCACCCCTCCACTTT CASTQTGNSPLHF
TRBJ2-5 TRBD2 . TRBV2 TGTGCCAGCAGTGCCAGCGGGGGTCTGGAAGAGACCCAGTACTTC CASSASGGLEETQYF
TRBJ2-3 TRBD2 once TRBV7-2 TGTGCCAGCAGCCCTTGGACTAGCCGCACAGATACGCAGTATTTT CASSPWTSRTDTQYF